This T cell receptor (beta chain) was retrieved from a study of shared clonotypes between healthy human individuals. On the study more broadly: In total, the donors were two women and a few men aged 18 to 49. Per donor, three plates held CD4 naive cells, three held CD4 memory, two held CD8 naive and one held CD8 memory.

Naive CD8 cells comprised CD45RO-negative, CCR7-positively selected cells, excluding terminally differentiated effector memory CD45RA+ cells. Generated by immunoSEQ multiplex PCR, the TCRdb table keeps only in-frame clones and is missing some. The sample has about 2.1 million clones; about 93% are singletons. V trimming: 5 bases; J trimming: 1 base; junction bases outside the gene matches: 18. This CDR3 region has 20 residues. Germline-derived CDR1 and CDR2 are MNHEY and SMNVEV (reference sequence). Sequenced sample: naive CD8+ T cells from PBMCs. This TCR came from a man aged 18 to 29 in good health. Some clones in this sample may be carry-over from other donors' samples. The chain combines TRBV27 with TRBJ2-1; TRBD2 matches 9 bases. CDR3 sequence reads: CASSLKGLIAGDLSYNEQFF. The DNA of the CDR3 is TGTGCCAGCAGTCTAAAAGGCCTCATAGCGGGAGACCTTTCCTACAATGAGCAGTTCTTC.